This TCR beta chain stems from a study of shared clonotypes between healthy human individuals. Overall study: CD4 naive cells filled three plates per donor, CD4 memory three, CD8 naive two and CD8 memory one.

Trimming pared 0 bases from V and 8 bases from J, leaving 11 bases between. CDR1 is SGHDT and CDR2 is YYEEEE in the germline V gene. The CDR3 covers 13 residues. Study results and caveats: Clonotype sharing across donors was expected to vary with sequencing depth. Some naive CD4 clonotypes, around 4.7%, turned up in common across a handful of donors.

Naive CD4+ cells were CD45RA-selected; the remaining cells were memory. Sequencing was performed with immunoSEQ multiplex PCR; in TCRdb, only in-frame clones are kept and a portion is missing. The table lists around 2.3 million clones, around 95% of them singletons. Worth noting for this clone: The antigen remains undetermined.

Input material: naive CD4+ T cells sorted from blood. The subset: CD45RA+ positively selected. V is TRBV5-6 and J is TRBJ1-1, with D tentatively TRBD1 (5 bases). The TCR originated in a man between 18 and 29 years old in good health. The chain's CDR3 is CASSLAGRTEAFF. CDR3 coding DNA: TGTGCCAGCAGCTTGGCCGGTAGGACAGAAGCTTTCTTT.